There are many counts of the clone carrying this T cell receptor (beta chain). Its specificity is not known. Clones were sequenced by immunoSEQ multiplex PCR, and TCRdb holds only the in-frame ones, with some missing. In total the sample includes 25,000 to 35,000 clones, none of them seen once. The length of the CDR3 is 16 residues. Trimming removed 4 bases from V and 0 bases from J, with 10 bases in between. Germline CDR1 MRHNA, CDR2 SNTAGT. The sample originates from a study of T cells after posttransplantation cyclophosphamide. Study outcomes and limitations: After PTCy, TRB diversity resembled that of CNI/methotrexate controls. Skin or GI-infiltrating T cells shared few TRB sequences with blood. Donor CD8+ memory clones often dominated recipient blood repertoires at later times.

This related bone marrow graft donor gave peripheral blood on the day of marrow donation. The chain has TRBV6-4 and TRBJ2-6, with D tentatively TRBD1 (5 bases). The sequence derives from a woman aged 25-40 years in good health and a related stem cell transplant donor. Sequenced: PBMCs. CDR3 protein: CASSAQVSSGANVLTF. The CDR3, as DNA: TGTGCCAGCAGTGCACAGGTCAGCTCTGGGGCCAACGTCCTGACTTTC.